Shown below are 23 T cell receptor beta chains from a single sample sequenced in a study of blood T cell repertoires in COVID-19. The assay was immunoSEQ multiplex PCR, and TCRdb's table has in-frame clones only and misses some. The sample consists of some 240,000 clones, 89% of them appearing once. Sequenced material: peripheral blood. These receptors were collected from a woman aged 40-49 years who had recovered from COVID-19.

The chain combines TRBV6-2 or TRBV6-3 with TRBJ1-2, with 8 bases identical to TRBD1. This CDR3 contains 15 residues. J was trimmed by 8 bases and V by 0 bases; bases with no gene match: 8. Germline V lookup: CDR1 MNHEY, CDR2 SVGEGT. The CDR3 region is CASSYSNSPGGGYTF. CDR3 nucleotides: TGTGCCAGCAGTTACTCGAACTCTCCAGGGGGCGGCTACACCTTC.

In this sample, this clone turned up many times. The chain employs TRBV5-4 and TRBJ1-1; 8 bases are shared with TRBD1. Trimming at V came to 6 bases and at J to 3 bases, leaving 10 bases not matched to a gene. Germline V gene lookup returns CDR1 SGHNT and CDR2 YYREEE (reference sequence). The CDR3 covers 15 residues. This CDR3 is CASKTGEGLDTEAFF. For the CDR3, the DNA is TGTGCCAGCAAGACAGGGGAGGGGCTCGACACTGAAGCTTTCTTT.

A single count supports this clone. V is TRBV5-5 and J is TRBJ2-7; tentative D call: TRBD1 (5 bases). Deletions cut 4 bases from V and 3 bases from J, with 11 bases between. The germline V gene has CDR1 SGHKS and CDR2 YYEKEE (reference sequence). The CDR3 loop spans 13 amino acids. The CDR3 DNA reads as TGTGCCAGCAGCCAATTTACAGGCTACGAGCAGTACTTC. As protein: CASSQFTGYEQYF.

CDR3 nucleotides: TGTGCCAGCAGCTTCCGGACAGGGGACACTGAAGCTTTCTTT. Protein: CASSFRTGDTEAFF. V gene TRBV11-2 combines with J gene TRBJ1-1; 9 nucleotides match TRBD1. Trimming took 3 bases from V and 3 from J; bases not matched to a gene: 2. This CDR3 is 14 amino acids long. The germline gives CDR1 SGHAT, CDR2 FQNNGV.

The chain employs TRBV28 and TRBJ2-4, with TRBD2 matching over 10 bases. The CDR3 spans 14 residues. The J segment lost 7 bases and the V segment lost 6 bases, leaving 6 bases of the junction unmatched. CDR1 MDHEN and CDR2 SYDVKM come from the germline V gene. In DNA, the CDR3 is TGTGCCAGCAGCGGACTAGCGGTTGGGAACATTCAGTACTTC. Encoded protein: CASSGLAVGNIQYF.

For the CDR3, the DNA is TGTGCCTGGAGTGCCGGCTCTGGGGCCAACGTCCTGACTTTC. This codes for CAWSAGSGANVLTF. The V and J genes are TRBV30 and TRBJ2-6; D is unresolved. Germline V CDR1 and CDR2: GTSNPN, SVGIG (reference sequence). V lost 1 base to trimming and J lost 0 bases, with 4 bases between them. The CDR3 has 14 residues.

The chain links TRBV3-1 (or the pseudogene TRBV3-2) to TRBJ2-2; D ambiguous. Deletions cut 3 bases from V and 2 bases from J, with 4 bases between. CDR1 and CDR2 from the germline V gene are LGHDT and YNNKEL (reference sequence). This CDR3 is 13 amino acids long. This chain's CDR3 is CASSHLNTGELFF. The CDR3 DNA sequence: TGTGCCAGCAGCCACCTCAACACCGGGGAGCTGTTTTTT.

V is TRBV5-4 and J is TRBJ1-2; 7 nucleotides line up with TRBD1. Germline loops: CDR1 SGHNT, CDR2 YYREEE (reference sequence). The V gene end was trimmed by 4 bases and the J gene end by 3 bases; junction bases not matched to a gene: 3. The CDR3 length is 13 residues. CDR3 bases: TGTGCCAGCAGCACAGGGGCGGACTATGGCTACACCTTC. This gives the protein CASSTGADYGYTF.

The chain uses TRBV9 and TRBJ1-1; D gene ambiguous. V shed 0 bases and J shed 1 base, with 10 bases lying between them. The germline V gene encodes CDR1 SGDLS and CDR2 YYNGEE. This CDR3 comprises 15 residues. CDR3 sequence (DNA): TGTGCCAGCAGCGTAGGGGCAGGTGCGAACACTGAAGCTTTCTTT. Protein sequence: CASSVGAGANTEAFF.

The chain recombines TRBV4-1 with TRBJ2-1; D is uncertain. Germline V gives CDR1 MGHRA, CDR2 YSYEKL. The CDR3 spans 16 residues. The ends were cut back, 1 base at V and 0 bases at J, with 10 bases in the middle. The CDR3 loop reads CASSQGPGNSYNEQFF. CDR3 DNA: TGCGCCAGCAGCCAAGGGCCAGGAAACTCCTACAATGAGCAGTTCTTC.

V usage is TRBV6-1 and J usage is TRBJ2-7; D gene uncertain. CDR1 MNHNS and CDR2 SASEGT come from the germline V gene. The CDR3 is 15 residues long. Trimming removed 2 bases from V and 1 base from J, with 12 bases in between. The CDR3 nucleotides are TGTGCCAGCAGTGAAACCGAACTCCCTTCCTACGAGCAGTACTTC. Translating it yields CASSETELPSYEQYF.

V is TRBV6-5 and J is TRBJ2-1, with D possibly matching TRBD2 (5 bases). Per germline, CDR1 MNHEY and CDR2 SVGAGI. V lost 7 bases to trimming and J lost 10 bases, with 23 bases between them. This CDR3 comprises 15 residues. This chain's CDR3 is CASTPEDWASGEQFF. The CDR3 bases are TGTGCCAGCACCCCGGAAGACTGGGCCAGCGGCGAGCAGTTCTTC.

The J gene is TRBJ2-3, the V gene TRBV5-4; 8 bases fit TRBD2. This CDR3 comprises 16 residues. The germline CDR1 and CDR2 sequences are SGHNT and YYREEE (reference sequence). Trimming cost V 5 bases and J 4 bases; bases outside gene matches: 12. The CDR3 loop reads CASSPPPSGFSDTQYF. CDR3 sequence (DNA): TGTGCCAGCAGTCCACCCCCTAGCGGGTTTTCAGATACGCAGTATTTT. Variable domain in full (rest from reference TRBV5-4 and TRBJ2-3): ETGVTQSPTHLIKTRGQQVTLRCSSQSGHNTVSWYQQALGQGPQFIFQYYREEENGRGNFPPRFSGLQFPNYSSELNVNALELDDSALYLCASSPPPSGFSDTQYFGPGTRLTVL.

The chain employs TRBV2 and TRBJ2-2, with D perhaps matching TRBD2 (5 bases). Per germline, CDR1 SNHLY and CDR2 FYNNEI. The CDR3 extends over 16 amino acids. Trimming removed 1 base at V and 0 bases at J, with 9 bases between. CDR3: CASSEVGSANTGELFF. CDR3 sequence (DNA): TGTGCCAGCAGTGAAGTGGGGAGCGCGAACACCGGGGAGCTGTTTTTT. Looking up the rest from reference TRBV2 and TRBJ2-2 gives the full variable domain: EPEVTQTPSHQVTQMGQEVILRCVPISNHLYFYWYRQILGQKVEFLVSFYNNEISEKSEIFDDQFSVERPDGSNFTLKIRSTKLEDSAMYFCASSEVGSANTGELFFGEGSRLTVL.

J is TRBJ2-7 and V is TRBV11-3; 8 bases align to TRBD1. Germline CDR1 SGHNT, CDR2 YENEEA. Trimming took 1 base from V and 4 from J; bases not matched to a gene: 6. This CDR3 region has 15 residues. CDR3 residues: CASSLALQGEYEQYV. For the CDR3, the DNA is TGTGCCAGCAGCTTAGCATTACAGGGGGAGTACGAGCAGTACGTC.

The chain combines TRBV7-9 with TRBJ1-2; D remains ambiguous. V was clipped by 3 bases and J by 3 bases, with 17 bases between them. CDR3 length: 16 residues. Germline assignment: CDR1 SEHNR and CDR2 FQNEAQ (reference sequence). CDR3 protein: CASSLASGRYDYGYTF. The CDR3 bases are TGTGCCAGCAGCTTGGCTTCCGGGAGGTACGACTATGGCTACACCTTC.

The chain couples TRBV30 to TRBJ1-5, with unresolved D. Germline lookup yields CDR1 GTSNPN and CDR2 SVGIG (reference sequence). The CDR3 totals 13 residues. The V gene lost 3 bases and the J gene lost 3 bases, with 9 bases spanning the gap. The CDR3 DNA is TGTGCCTGGAGCCCAGGTAACAATCAGCCCCAGCATTTT. The encoded protein is CAWSPGNNQPQHF.

In its sample, this clone was seen once. The J gene is TRBJ2-6, the V gene TRBV7-3; D call uncertain. The CDR3 runs to 17 residues. CDR1 and CDR2 from the germline V gene are SGHTA and FQGTGA. Trimming stripped 4 bases from V and 2 bases from J, with 15 bases between. DNA of the CDR3: TGTGCCAGCAGCTCAGTACCCTGGGCCCCTGGGGCCAACGTCCTGACTTTC. Amino acids: CASSSVPWAPGANVLTF.

This chain joins TRBV27 and TRBJ1-5; 9 positions match TRBD1. V lost 2 bases to trimming and J lost 5 bases; unmatched junction nucleotides: 4. The CDR3 consists of 15 residues. The germline gives CDR1 MNHEY, CDR2 SMNVEV (reference sequence). CDR3 nucleotides: TGTGCCAGCAGTTTACTGGGACAGGGATATCAGCCCCAGCATTTT. It codes for CASSLLGQGYQPQHF.

This chain joins TRBV4-3 and TRBJ2-2, with 9 bases that match TRBD2. Germline CDR1 LGHNA, CDR2 YSLEER. This CDR3 contains 16 residues. Germline trimming cut 0 bases from V and 4 bases from J; bases unmatched to any gene: 3. The CDR3 bases are TGCGCCAGCAGCCAAGAGGCAGCGGGAGGCACCGGGGAGCTGTTTTTT. Encoded protein: CASSQEAAGGTGELFF.

The rearrangement links TRBV10-3 to TRBJ1-5; 9 bases are a match to TRBD1. V lost 0 bases, J lost 5 bases, and 2 bases stayed unmatched. The CDR3 extends over 15 amino acids. Germline CDR1 is ENHRY and CDR2 is SYGVKD. The CDR3 protein is CAISESGTGYQPQHF. Written as DNA, the CDR3 is TGTGCCATCAGTGAGTCGGGGACAGGGTATCAGCCCCAGCATTTT.

This sequence joins TRBV27 and TRBJ2-5; the D is unclear. The CDR3 extends over 14 amino acids. Trimming cost V 0 bases and J 4 bases, with 9 bases left between them. The germline V gene has CDR1 MNHEY and CDR2 SMNVEV (reference sequence). CDR3 DNA sequence: TGTGCCAGCAGTTTATCCCGCGTTCGAGAGACCCAGTACTTC. This encodes CASSLSRVRETQYF.

The chain combines TRBV5-5 with TRBJ2-7; TRBD1 agrees at 7 bases. Germline V gene data show CDR1 as SGHKS and CDR2 as YYEKEE (reference sequence). V lost 2 bases, J lost 3 bases, and 5 bases stayed unmatched. The CDR3 runs to 14 residues. CDR3 bases: TGTGCCAGCAGCTTAGGGGGCCTGATCTACGAGCAGTACGTC. Encoded protein: CASSLGGLIYEQYV.